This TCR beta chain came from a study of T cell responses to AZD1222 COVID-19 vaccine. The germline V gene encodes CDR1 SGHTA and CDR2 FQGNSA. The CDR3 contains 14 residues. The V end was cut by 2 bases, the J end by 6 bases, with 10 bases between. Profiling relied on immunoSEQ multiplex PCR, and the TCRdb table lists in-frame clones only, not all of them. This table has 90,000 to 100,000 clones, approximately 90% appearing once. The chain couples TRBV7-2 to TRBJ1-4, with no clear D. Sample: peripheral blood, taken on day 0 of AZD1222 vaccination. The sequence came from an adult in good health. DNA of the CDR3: TGTGCCAGCAGCTTAACAGTCTCGGATGAAAAACTGTTTTTT. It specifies CASSLTVSDEKLFF. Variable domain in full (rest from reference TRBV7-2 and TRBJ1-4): GAGVSQSPSNKVTEKGKDVELRCDPISGHTALYWYRQSLGQGLEFLIYFQGNSAPDKSGLPSDRFSAERTGGSVSTLTIQRTQQEDSAVYLCASSLTVSDEKLFFGSGTQLSVL.